The entry that follows covers one T cell receptor (beta chain) sequence. The antigen it binds to is not known. No base quality information exists; no much larger clone differs at one position. The data stem from a study of OX40 agonist ivuxolimab in advanced cancers. For context, the study as a whole: Ivuxolimab was an agonistic, fully human IgG2 monoclonal antibody directed against OX40 (CD134), a costimulatory receptor. Intravenous ivuxolimab was administered to patients every 2 weeks at six dose levels: 0.01, 0.1, 0.3, 1.5, 3 and 10 mg/kg. Among the approximately 54 dose-escalation patients, about 20 had hepatocellular carcinoma, approximately 15 melanoma, 9 renal cell carcinoma and 9 head and neck cancer. In the dose-escalation cohort, 70% to 85% of patients were male, and the mean age was around 60 years with a range of roughly 20 to 79. Patients were allowed to have had prior anti-PD-1, anti-PD-L1 or anti-CTLA-4 therapy, and approximately 40% of the dose-escalation patients had been treated with checkpoint inhibitors. Partial responses occurred in three dose-escalation patients, of whom one had hepatocellular carcinoma and two had cutaneous melanoma. Peripheral TCRbeta sequencing was intended to test whether TCR sequence diversity was altered and clonal T-cell expansion was caused by ivuxolimab. The paper reports the monotherapy dose-escalation portion (N of about 47 patients) of the phase I ivuxolimab trial.

For sequencing of the TCRbeta CDR3 region, genomic DNA was extracted from the sorted cells. The immunoSEQ Assay was used for sequencing of TCRbeta CDR3 regions. Held by TCRdb, this immuneACCESS table contains in-frame sequences only and omits some clones. Under half of the omission traces to an unresolved V gene where checked; the cause of the rest is unknown. A total of around 13,000 clones appear in this sample, over 75% of them only once. 20% to 30% of the sample is held by the ten biggest clonotypes. Patients with a history of autoimmune disease or receiving systemic immunosuppression were excluded from the trial. Peripheral blood for TCR sequencing was collected from all dose cohorts at baseline, on cycle 4 day 1, and on cycle 7 day 1. Samples were obtained from an open-label, multicenter, first-in-human phase I dose-escalation trial of ivuxolimab. Adults with locally advanced or metastatic melanoma, renal cell carcinoma, hepatocellular carcinoma or head and neck squamous cell carcinoma were enrolled in the trial. Before TCR sequencing, CD4+ T cells and CD8+ T cells from peripheral blood were sorted into separate populations.

The germline V gene sets CDR1 to SGHTA and CDR2 to FQGTGA. V sheds 1 base and J sheds 8 bases, leaving 17 bases between their ends. There are 16 amino acids in the CDR3, from cysteine to phenylalanine inclusive. The DNA shown is the 48-base CDR3, in frame from base 1. Here is what the overall study found, with its caveats: The antigen specificity of the clonally expanded peripheral T cells was not determined. After ivuxolimab, more expanded clones were found on average in CD8+ T cells than in CD4+ T cells. Low levels of normalized T-cell clonal expansion were also shown by some nonresponding patients. In partial responders in the 0.1-3.0 mg/kg groups, normalized peripheral clonal expansion was found to be among the lowest, especially among CD8+ T cells. At doses from 0.1 to 3.0 mg/kg, clonal expansion was seen in both CD4+ and CD8+ blood T cells between baseline and week 6.

The sequence is built from TRBV7-3 and TRBJ1-4; a tentative D match to TRBD1 spans 6 bases. Material: CD4+ or CD8+ T cells sorted from blood, obtained in a trial of the OX40 agonist ivuxolimab. This TCR derives from an adult with an advanced solid tumor such as melanoma, head and neck, liver or kidney cancer. Here the CDR3 is given as CASSLNGRGPGEKLFF. The DNA reads as follows: TGTGCCAGCAGCTTAAATGGCAGGGGTCCCGGGGAAAAACTGTTTTTT.